Below are 15 T cell receptor beta chains sequenced from a single sample in a study of T cell repertoires in cytomegalovirus infection. One entry per CDR3 protein results from TCRdb running MiXCR on the reads. The data show hundreds of thousands of distinct CDR3 sequences, with under 40% seen just once and around 2.8% held by the top ten. Source material: PBMCs. The receptors originated from a human donor in good health (CMV status not recorded). Some clones in this sample may be carry-over from other donors' samples.

The rearrangement uses TRBV29-1 and TRBJ2-1, with 8 bases matching TRBD2. Germline V gene sequence: CDR1 SQVTM, CDR2 ANQGSEA. Trimming cost V 2 bases and J 2 bases; bases outside gene matches: 5. The CDR3 has 15 residues. DNA for the CDR3: TGCAGCGTTGAATTAGCGGGAAAACCCTACAATGAGCAGTTCTTC. This gives the protein CSVELAGKPYNEQFF.

The chain is built from TRBV27 and TRBJ1-4, with D unresolved. The germline CDR1 and CDR2 sequences are MNHEY and SMNVEV (reference sequence). The CDR3 contains 16 residues. The V gene lost 0 bases and the J gene lost 0 bases, with 8 bases spanning the gap. The CDR3 loop reads CASSLSPDATNEKLFF. The CDR3 DNA reads TGTGCCAGCAGTTTATCGCCGGATGCAACTAATGAAAAACTGTTTTTT.

Written as DNA, the CDR3 is TGTGCCAGCAGTTTATCCGTTTTTGGGGAGCTGTTTTTT. Translating it yields CASSLSVFGELFF. V is TRBV27 and J is TRBJ2-2, with unresolved D. Germline assignment: CDR1 MNHEY and CDR2 SMNVEV (reference sequence). Trimming took off 0 bases at V and 8 bases at J, with 7 bases between the two ends. The CDR3 is made up of 13 amino acids.

This clonotype turned up a few times. This chain uses TRBV28 with TRBJ1-6; 7 bases are a match to TRBD1. CDR1 is MDHEN, CDR2 SYDVKM, per germline. The trim removed 8 bases at V and 9 bases at J, leaving 7 bases unmatched. The length of the CDR3 is 13 residues. CDR3 nucleotide sequence: TGTGCCAGCTTAGGACAGGTGGCTTCACCCCTCCACTTT. Translated, it gives CASLGQVASPLHF.

This clonotype was observed a single time. The V call is TRBV7-3, the J call TRBJ2-7; 7 nucleotides match TRBD2. The CDR3 has 16 residues. The junction had 9 bases not matched to a gene; V was cut back by 4 bases and J by 0 bases. CDR1 is SGHTA, CDR2 FQGTGA, per germline. Here the CDR3 DNA reads TGTGCCAGCAGCTCCTGGGGGGGGACCATCTCCTACGAGCAGTACTTC. Translated, it gives CASSSWGGTISYEQYF.

Comments on this clonotype: The germline gene is not matched at one end of the junction; a read error may be the cause. The chain employs TRBV5-8 and TRBJ2-3, with TRBD1 identical over 8 bases. Germline V lookup: CDR1 SGHTS, CDR2 YDEGEE. The CDR3 covers 15 residues. CDR3: CASSPQGVNTDTQYF. CDR3 bases: TGCGCCAGCAGCCCACAGGGGGTAAACACAGATACGCAGTATTTT.

This chain joins TRBV18 and TRBJ1-2; a weak D match, TRBD1 (6 bases). Germline lookup yields CDR1 KGHSH and CDR2 LQKENI. The ends were cut back, 2 bases at V and 6 bases at J, with 16 bases in the middle. This CDR3 comprises 15 residues. The CDR3 DNA sequence: TGTGCCAGCTCACCAGTATCCGGGGGCGCAGATGGCTACACCTTC. This gives the protein CASSPVSGGADGYTF.

The sample holds a few counts of this clonotype. The chain couples TRBV5-6 to TRBJ2-1; perhaps TRBD1 as D (6 bases). CDR3 length: 16 amino acids. The germline V gene encodes CDR1 SGHDT and CDR2 YYEEEE. V dropped 3 bases and J dropped 5 bases, with 18 bases sitting between them. CDR3 sequence: CASSSYREKTDNEQFF. The CDR3 DNA sequence: TGTGCCAGCAGCTCCTACAGGGAAAAAACGGACAATGAGCAGTTCTTC.

The chain has TRBV7-6 and TRBJ2-1, with TRBD2 matching 15 bases. V lost 5 bases and J lost 10; bases outside the gene matches: 15. The CDR3 has 18 amino acids. Looked up from germline, CDR1 is SGHVS and CDR2 is FNYEAQ. The CDR3 protein is CASSAGLAGGDPPGEQFF. As DNA, the CDR3 is TGTGCCAGCAGCGCCGGACTAGCGGGAGGGGACCCTCCGGGAGAGCAGTTCTTC.

V gene TRBV7-6 combines with J gene TRBJ2-3; perhaps D is TRBD1 or TRBD2 (5 bases each). CDR1 and CDR2 (germline): SGHVS, FNYEAQ. This CDR3 contains 16 residues. With 5 bases removed from V and 0 bases from J, the gap between germline ends came to 15 bases. Here the CDR3 reads CASSPRDEGSTDTQYF. In DNA, the CDR3 is TGTGCCAGCAGCCCCCGGGATGAGGGGAGCACAGATACGCAGTATTTT.

The chain joins TRBV28 to TRBJ1-5; 8 bases are shared with TRBD1. This CDR3 comprises 14 residues. V trimming: 4 bases; J trimming: 3 bases; junction bases outside the gene matches: 2. Germline lookup yields CDR1 MDHEN and CDR2 SYDVKM. The CDR3 coding sequence is TGTGCCAGCAGTTGGGACAGGCCCAATCAGCCCCAGCATTTT. Amino acid sequence: CASSWDRPNQPQHF.

Many counts were recorded for this clonotype. V gene TRBV7-2 combines with J gene TRBJ2-5; D may correspond to TRBD1 or TRBD2 (6 bases each). The germline V gene encodes CDR1 SGHTA and CDR2 FQGNSA. The V and J ends lost 5 bases and 4 bases respectively, with 23 bases between them. CDR3 length: 17 residues. The CDR3 DNA sequence: TGTGCCAGCAGCCCAACTCCTGTCCGACGGGGGCGAGAGACCCAGTACTTC. This codes for CASSPTPVRRGRETQYF. Combining the CDR3 with reference TRBV7-2 and TRBJ2-5 gives the whole variable domain GAGVSQSPSNKVTEKGKDVELRCDPISGHTALYWYRQSLGQGLEFLIYFQGNSAPDKSGLPSDRFSAERTGGSVSTLTIQRTQQEDSAVYLCASSPTPVRRGRETQYFGPGTRLLVL.

This clonotype is a singleton in its sample. The J gene is TRBJ2-4, the V gene TRBV6-4, with D maybe TRBD1 (5 bases). The CDR3 length is 13 residues. Trimming took 3 bases from V and 9 from J, leaving 12 bases between them. Germline assignment: CDR1 MRHNA and CDR2 SNTAGT. CDR3 residues: CASSEFEGAIQYF. CDR3 DNA: TGTGCCAGCAGTGAATTTGAAGGGGCCATTCAGTACTTC.

The J gene is TRBJ2-7, the V gene TRBV7-6; D remains unclear. This CDR3 has 14 residues. Germline V gene lookup returns CDR1 SGHVS and CDR2 FNYEAQ. V gave up 2 bases and J gave up 1 base, with 9 bases separating them. The CDR3 DNA follows: TGTGCCAGCAGCTTATATCCTGAGTCCTACGAGCAGTACTTC. Amino acid sequence: CASSLYPESYEQYF.

The J gene is TRBJ1-6, the V gene TRBV20-1; D remains ambiguous. CDR1 is DFQATT and CDR2 is SNEGSKA in the germline V gene (reference sequence). Trimming pared 1 base from V and 8 bases from J, leaving 18 bases between. The CDR3 runs to 16 residues. The CDR3 DNA reads TGCAGTGCTAGAGGAACTCTGGACGGAATAGATTCACCCCTCCACTTT. Translating it yields CSARGTLDGIDSPLHF.